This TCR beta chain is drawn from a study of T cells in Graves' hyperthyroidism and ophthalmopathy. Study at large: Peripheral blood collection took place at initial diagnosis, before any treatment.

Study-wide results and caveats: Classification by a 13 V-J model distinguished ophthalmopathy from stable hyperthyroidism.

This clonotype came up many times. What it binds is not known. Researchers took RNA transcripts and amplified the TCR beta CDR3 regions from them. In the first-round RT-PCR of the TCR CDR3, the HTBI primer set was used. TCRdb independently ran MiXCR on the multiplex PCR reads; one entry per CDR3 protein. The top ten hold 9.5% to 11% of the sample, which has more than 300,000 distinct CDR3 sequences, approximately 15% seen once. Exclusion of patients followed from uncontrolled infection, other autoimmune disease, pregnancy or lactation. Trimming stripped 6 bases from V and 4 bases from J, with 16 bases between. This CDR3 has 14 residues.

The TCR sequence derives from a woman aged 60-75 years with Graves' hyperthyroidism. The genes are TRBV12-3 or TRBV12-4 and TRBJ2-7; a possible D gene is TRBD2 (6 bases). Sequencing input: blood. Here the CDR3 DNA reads TGTGCCAGCAGCCCAGTCCCGGGACTTTACGAGCAGTACTTC. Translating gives CASSPVPGLYEQYF.